This passage covers 3 T cell receptor beta chains from one sample sequenced in a study of blood T cells in healthy people across ages. PCR was performed a second time for 7 to 11 cycles using a sample-barcoded 5' primer and a J-beta primer mix. MiXCR, run by TCRdb on the 5' RACE reads, gives a single entry per CDR3 protein. The repertoire holds around 940,000 distinct CDR3 sequences, with just over 50% as singletons. The sample consisted of blood. Source of these receptors: a woman aged 55-69 years in good health.

This chain links TRBV7-2 with TRBJ2-1; tentatively, D is TRBD2 (6 bases). The CDR3 runs to 15 residues. The germline V gene has CDR1 SGHTA and CDR2 FQGNSA. The ends were cut back, 4 bases at V and 0 bases at J, with 10 bases in the middle. CDR3 protein: CASSSGGGSYNEQFF. The CDR3 DNA is TGTGCCAGCAGCTCTGGGGGAGGCTCCTACAATGAGCAGTTCTTC.

This clonotype has more than one count but fewer than ten. The rearrangement joins TRBV4-1 to TRBJ2-4; TRBD2 agrees at 10 bases. V lost 3 bases to trimming and J lost 5 bases; unmatched junction nucleotides: 7. CDR3 length equals 16 residues. Germline assignment: CDR1 MGHRA and CDR2 YSYEKL. The CDR3 sequence is CASSQSSGRRENIQYF. The CDR3 coding sequence is TGCGCCAGCAGCCAGAGTAGCGGGAGGCGGGAAAACATTCAGTACTTC.

CDR3 DNA sequence: TGTGCCAGCAGCCGTAGCGGGAGGGACTACAATGAGCAGTTCTTC. This translates into CASSRSGRDYNEQFF. The V gene is TRBV7-9, the J gene TRBJ2-1; the match to TRBD2 covers 11 bases. The CDR3 has 15 residues. The germline CDR1 and CDR2 sequences are SEHNR and FQNEAQ (reference sequence). Losses at the gene ends were 5 bases for V and 3 bases for J; bases not matched to a gene: 3. The entire variable domain, with the rest obtained from reference TRBV7-9 and TRBJ2-1, is as follows: DTGVSQNPRHKITKRGQNVTFRCDPISEHNRLYWYRQTLGQGPEFLTYFQNEAQLEKSRLLSDRFSAERPKGSFSTLEIQRTEQGDSAMYLCASSRSGRDYNEQFFGPGTRLTVL.